Listed below are T cell receptor beta chains from one sample, sequenced in a study of response to subunit inactivated influenza vaccine. TCRdb reprocessed the RT-PCR reads with MiXCR, giving one entry per CDR3 protein. The sample yields under 200,000 distinct CDR3 sequences, roughly 12% seen once. The sample was also reused in another study, on T cells expressing NK-cell markers.

The starting material was CD8+ T cells sorted from PBMCs, obtained about 12 days after vaccination. All receptors come from a man aged 50-60 years who received an inactivated influenza vaccine. Both conserved end residues are part of each CDR3. D genes are given only for firm matches. The size entry is marked missing in some rows and otherwise reads once, few, many or a size class.

V	J	size	D	CDR3	DNA
TRBV27	TRBJ1-3	few	TRBD1	CASSFGTGAGNTIYF	TGTGCCAGCAGTTTTGGGACAGGGGCTGGAAACACCATATATTTT
TRBV12-3/TRBV12-4	TRBJ2-1	few	TRBD1	CASSTIRDSTYNEQFF	TGTGCCAGCAGTACCATACGGGACAGCACCTACAATGAGCAGTTCTTC
TRBV5-1	TRBJ2-1	-	-	CASSPLVINEQFF	TGCGCCAGCAGCCCCCTCGTTATCAATGAGCAGTTCTTC
TRBV7-9	TRBJ1-4	few	-	CASSRGLNEKLFF	TGTGCCAGCAGCCGCGGGCTTAATGAAAAACTGTTTTTT
TRBV24-1	TRBJ2-3	-	TRBD2	CATSDFSGRDPDTQYF	TGTGCCACCAGTGATTTCAGCGGGAGGGATCCAGATACGCAGTATTTT
TRBV12-3/TRBV12-4	TRBJ2-7	many	-	CASSPGLVYEQYF	TGTGCCAGCAGTCCGGGACTTGTCTACGAGCAGTACTTC
TRBV6-2/TRBV6-3	TRBJ2-7	few	-	CASRTPPWGHEQYF	TGTGCCAGCAGAACCCCACCTTGGGGCCACGAGCAGTACTTC
TRBV6-5	TRBJ1-6	few	-	CASSYFGSSYNSPLHF	TGTGCCAGCAGTTACTTTGGGAGCTCCTATAATTCACCCCTCCACTTT
TRBV3-1	TRBJ2-1	many	TRBD1	CASSQARGLSYNEQFF	TGTGCCAGCAGCCAAGCCAGGGGGCTTTCCTACAATGAGCAGTTCTTC
TRBV11-2	TRBJ1-2	-	-	CASSLGSAFAGYTF	TGTGCCAGCAGCTTAGGGTCAGCATTTGCAGGCTACACCTTC
TRBV12-3/TRBV12-4	TRBJ1-5	many	-	CASSEGGGNQPQHF	TGTGCCAGCAGCGAGGGGGGGGGCAATCAGCCCCAGCATTTT
TRBV4-2	TRBJ2-7	-	TRBD1	CASSRWTGPSYEQYF	TGTGCCAGCAGCCGATGGACAGGACCCTCCTACGAGCAGTACTTC
TRBV27	TRBJ2-7	-	-	CASSPTLRGYEQYF	TGTGCCAGCAGTCCCACACTTAGAGGGTACGAGCAGTACTTC
TRBV10-3	TRBJ2-2	few	-	CAISAQGVNTGELFF	TGTGCCATCAGTGCACAGGGCGTGAACACCGGGGAGCTGTTTTTT
TRBV12-3/TRBV12-4	TRBJ2-1	-	TRBD1	CASSLPRGQGDKEQFF	TGTGCCAGCAGTTTACCGCGGGGACAGGGTGACAAGGAGCAGTTCTTC
TRBV5-1	TRBJ1-1	-	TRBD1	CASSIRQGYRTDTEAFF	TGCGCCAGCAGCATCAGACAGGGCTATCGAACGGACACTGAAGCTTTCTTT
TRBV28	TRBJ2-7	-	TRBD1	CASALGDRGYEQYF	TGTGCCAGCGCCCTCGGGGACAGGGGCTACGAGCAGTACTTC
TRBV6-5	TRBJ1-4	few	-	CASSFTPGNEKLFF	TGTGCCAGCAGTTTTACCCCCGGGAATGAAAAACTGTTTTTT
TRBV2	TRBJ2-3	few	-	CASIRDPADTQYF	TGTGCCAGCATCCGGGACCCCGCAGATACGCAGTATTTT
TRBV27	TRBJ2-1	few	-	CASSLWVGRGNNNEQFF	TGTGCCAGCAGTTTATGGGTTGGCAGGGGAAATAACAATGAGCAGTTCTTC
TRBV5-5	TRBJ1-1	-	-	CASTAWIHTEAFF	TGTGCCAGCACAGCTTGGATCCATACTGAAGCTTTCTTT
TRBV21-1	TRBJ1-6	few	-	CASSNRVGSPLHF	TGTGCCAGCAGCAATCGAGTGGGGTCACCCCTCCACTTT
TRBV6-5	TRBJ1-1	-	-	CASSYGRGLYTEAFF	TGTGCCAGCAGTTACGGGAGGGGCCTATACACTGAAGCTTTCTTT
TRBV29-1	TRBJ1-2	few	TRBD1	CSVPGQGSYGYTF	TGCAGCGTTCCGGGACAGGGGTCCTATGGCTACACCTTC
TRBV14	TRBJ2-7	many	-	CASSQEEGSYEQYF	TGTGCCAGCAGCCAAGAGGAGGGAAGCTACGAGCAGTACTTC
TRBV3-1	TRBJ2-1	-	TRBD1	CASSQDLGDRAYNEQFF	TGTGCCAGCAGCCAAGATCTGGGGGACAGGGCCTACAATGAGCAGTTCTTC
TRBV29-1	TRBJ1-1	many	TRBD1	CSVEDGDRGTAFF	TGCAGCGTTGAAGATGGCGACAGGGGTACAGCTTTCTTT
TRBV10-3	TRBJ2-5	few	-	CAISESNYWGEETQYF	TGTGCCATCAGTGAGTCGAATTACTGGGGCGAGGAGACCCAGTACTTC
TRBV6-5	TRBJ2-5	few	TRBD1	CASSFRTGASQETQYF	TGTGCCAGCAGTTTTCGGACAGGGGCCTCCCAAGAGACCCAGTACTTC
TRBV9	TRBJ2-1	few	-	CASSRAGTSVNEQFF	TGTGCCAGCAGCAGAGCCGGGACGTCTGTCAATGAGCAGTTCTTC
TRBV4-2	TRBJ1-4	few	TRBD1	CASSQGTGDSEKLFF	TGTGCCAGCAGCCAAGGGACAGGGGACAGTGAAAAACTGTTTTTT
TRBV29-1	TRBJ2-1	many	TRBD2	CSVDPPSGGADEQFF	TGCAGCGTTGACCCCCCCAGCGGGGGGGCAGATGAGCAGTTCTTC
TRBV4-3	TRBJ2-1	few	TRBD2	CASSQELAGGEDEQFF	TGCGCCAGCAGCCAAGAATTAGCGGGGGGAGAGGATGAGCAGTTCTTC
TRBV4-2	TRBJ2-7	-	-	CASSSPGLRGEEQYF	TGTGCCAGCAGCTCTCCGGGACTTAGGGGCGAGGAGCAGTACTTC
TRBV12-3/TRBV12-4	TRBJ2-2	few	TRBD2	CASSFPRREGLTGELFF	TGTGCCAGCAGTTTTCCCCGACGGGAGGGCCTTACCGGGGAGCTGTTTTTT
TRBV29-1	TRBJ2-3	-	-	CSVFPGELADTQYF	TGCAGCGTGTTCCCAGGGGAACTAGCAGATACGCAGTATTTT
TRBV5-1	TRBJ1-2	-	-	CASSLRSSNDGYTF	TGCGCCAGCAGCTTGAGGTCCAGCAACGATGGCTACACCTTC